This entry concerns a single T cell receptor beta chain. The antigen is undetermined. The length of the CDR3 is 17 residues. From germline, CDR1 is LNHDA and CDR2 SQIVND (reference sequence). V shed 3 bases, J shed 4 bases, and the junction held 11 bases outside the gene matches. This sample was included in a study of T cell responses to AZD1222 COVID-19 vaccine. The overall study: Pooled in the analysis were second doses at about 4 or about 12 weeks. The study's findings and limits: In a largely white British group with more females than males, clonal diversity was possibly underestimated. The study identified only five or six AZD1222 recipients as seropositive at baseline. Reportedly, nearly half of unique spike TCRs recognized epitopes outside B.1.351/B.1.1.7 mutations.

Profiled with immunoSEQ multiplex PCR; TCRdb holds only in-frame clones, not every one. The sample shows 80,000 or so clones, 80% to 85% of them seen only once. Sample: peripheral blood, taken on day 0 of AZD1222 vaccination. The J gene is TRBJ1-2, the V gene TRBV19, with 10 bases fitting TRBD1. The source is an adult in good health. In DNA, the CDR3 is TGTGCCAGTAGTATCGACTCGACAGGGGGCGCGAGCTATGGCTACACCTTC. Its protein product is CASSIDSTGGASYGYTF. Complete variable domain (other parts from reference TRBV19 and TRBJ1-2): DGGITQSPKYLFRKEGQNVTLSCEQNLNHDAMYWYRQDPGQGLRLIYYSQIVNDFQKGDIAEGYSVSREKKESFPLTVTSAQKNPTAFYLCASSIDSTGGASYGYTFGSGTRLTVV.